This TCR beta chain came from a study of T cell responses to AZD1222 COVID-19 vaccine. Study-level results: Following two doses of AZD1222, Spike-specific TCR breadth and depth rose. Researchers report vaccine-associated CD4 TCRs spanning spike, with dominance at 160-218 and 743-854. Donors skewed white British and female; clonal diversity was possibly underestimated.

This clone has just a few counts. Its antigen is as yet unknown. Some clones are missing from TCRdb's copy, which holds only in-frame ones; the method was immunoSEQ multiplex PCR. The repertoire consists of 150,000 to 200,000 clones, with about 92% occurring once and the leading ten covering about 5.9%. The junction had 15 bases not matched to a gene; V was cut back by 4 bases and J by 1 base. The germline gives CDR1 MGHRA, CDR2 YSYEKL. The CDR3 covers 20 residues. The TCR sequence derives from an adult who received the AZD1222 COVID-19 vaccine. This material consisted of peripheral blood, taken 28 days after the second AZD1222 dose. V usage is TRBV4-1 and J usage is TRBJ2-3; 12 nucleotides agree with TRBD2. The CDR3 DNA sequence: TGCGCCAGCAGCCGCACTAGCGGGGGGTTTCCCATTCATGGCACAGATACGCAGTATTTT. This translates into CASSRTSGGFPIHGTDTQYF.